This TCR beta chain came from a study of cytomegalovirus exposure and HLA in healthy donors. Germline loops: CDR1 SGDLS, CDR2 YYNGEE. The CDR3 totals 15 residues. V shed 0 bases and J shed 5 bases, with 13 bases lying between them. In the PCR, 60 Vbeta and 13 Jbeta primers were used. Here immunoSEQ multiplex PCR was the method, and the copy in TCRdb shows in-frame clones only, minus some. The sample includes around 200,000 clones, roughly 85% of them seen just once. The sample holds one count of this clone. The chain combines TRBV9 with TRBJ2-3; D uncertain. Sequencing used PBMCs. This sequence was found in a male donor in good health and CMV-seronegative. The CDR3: CASSVDSDLVDTQYF. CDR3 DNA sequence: TGTGCCAGCAGCGTAGATAGTGATTTAGTAGATACGCAGTATTTT.